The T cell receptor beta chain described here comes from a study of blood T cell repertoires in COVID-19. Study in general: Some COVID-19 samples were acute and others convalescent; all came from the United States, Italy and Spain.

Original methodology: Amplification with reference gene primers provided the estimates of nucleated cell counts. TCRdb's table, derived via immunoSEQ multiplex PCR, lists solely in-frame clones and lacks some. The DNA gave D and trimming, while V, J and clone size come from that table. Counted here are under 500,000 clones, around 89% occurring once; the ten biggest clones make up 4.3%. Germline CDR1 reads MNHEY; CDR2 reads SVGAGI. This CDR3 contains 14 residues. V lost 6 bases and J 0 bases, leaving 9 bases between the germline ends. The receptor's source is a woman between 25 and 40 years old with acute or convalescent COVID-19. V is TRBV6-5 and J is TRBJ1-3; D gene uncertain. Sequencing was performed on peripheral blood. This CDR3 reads CASRQLSSGNTIYF. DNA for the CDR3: TGTGCCAGCAGGCAACTGAGCTCTGGAAACACCATATATTTT.